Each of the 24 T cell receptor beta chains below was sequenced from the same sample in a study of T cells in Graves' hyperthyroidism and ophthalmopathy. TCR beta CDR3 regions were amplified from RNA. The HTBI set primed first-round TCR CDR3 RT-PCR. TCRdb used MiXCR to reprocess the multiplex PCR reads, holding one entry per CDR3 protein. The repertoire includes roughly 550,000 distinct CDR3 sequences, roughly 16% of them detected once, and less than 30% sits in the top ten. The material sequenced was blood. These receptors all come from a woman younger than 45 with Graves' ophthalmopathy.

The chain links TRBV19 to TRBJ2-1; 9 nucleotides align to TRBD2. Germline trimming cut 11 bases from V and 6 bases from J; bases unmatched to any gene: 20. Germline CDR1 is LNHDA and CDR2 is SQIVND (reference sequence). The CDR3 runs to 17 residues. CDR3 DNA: TGTGCCCGTACAGCGGGAGGACGTCCTCGTTGTTCCAATGAGCAGTTCTTC. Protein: CARTAGGRPRCSNEQFF.

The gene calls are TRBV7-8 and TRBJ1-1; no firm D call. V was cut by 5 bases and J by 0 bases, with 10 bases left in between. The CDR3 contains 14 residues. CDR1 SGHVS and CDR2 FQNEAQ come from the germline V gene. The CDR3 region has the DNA TGTGCCAGCAGCGCCGTTACAATGAACACTGAAGCTTTCTTT. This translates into CASSAVTMNTEAFF.

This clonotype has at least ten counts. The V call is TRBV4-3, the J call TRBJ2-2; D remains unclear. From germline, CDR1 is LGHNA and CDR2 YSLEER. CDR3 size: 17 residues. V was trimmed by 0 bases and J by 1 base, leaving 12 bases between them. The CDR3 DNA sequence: TGCGCCAGCAGCCAAGATCGGCTATCCCTGAACACCGGGGAGCTGTTTTTT. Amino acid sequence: CASSQDRLSLNTGELFF.

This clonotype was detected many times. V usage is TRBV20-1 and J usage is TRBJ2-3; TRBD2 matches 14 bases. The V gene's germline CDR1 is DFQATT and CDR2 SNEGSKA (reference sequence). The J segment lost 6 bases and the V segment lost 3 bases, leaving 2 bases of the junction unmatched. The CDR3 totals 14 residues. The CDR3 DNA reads TGCAGTGCTAGGGGGACTAGCGGGAGCGATACGCAGTATTTT. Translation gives CSARGTSGSDTQYF.

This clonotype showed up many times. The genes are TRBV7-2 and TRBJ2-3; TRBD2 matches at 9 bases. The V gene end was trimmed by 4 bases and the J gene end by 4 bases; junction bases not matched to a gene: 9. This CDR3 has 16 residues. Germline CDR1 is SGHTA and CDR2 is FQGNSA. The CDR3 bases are TGTGCCAGCAGCTACCTAGCGGGACCCCTCCCAGATACGCAGTATTTT. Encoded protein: CASSYLAGPLPDTQYF. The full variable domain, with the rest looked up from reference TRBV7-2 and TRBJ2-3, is GAGVSQSPSNKVTEKGKDVELRCDPISGHTALYWYRQSLGQGLEFLIYFQGNSAPDKSGLPSDRFSAERTGGSVSTLTIQRTQQEDSAVYLCASSYLAGPLPDTQYFGPGTRLTVL.

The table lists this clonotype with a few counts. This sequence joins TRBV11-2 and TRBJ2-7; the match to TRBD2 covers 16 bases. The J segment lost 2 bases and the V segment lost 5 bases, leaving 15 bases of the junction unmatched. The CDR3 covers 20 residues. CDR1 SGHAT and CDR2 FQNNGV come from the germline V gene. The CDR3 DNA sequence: TGTGCCAGCAGCCCTCTCCCGGGGACTAGCGGGAGGGATACGACCTACGAGCAGTACTTC. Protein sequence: CASSPLPGTSGRDTTYEQYF.

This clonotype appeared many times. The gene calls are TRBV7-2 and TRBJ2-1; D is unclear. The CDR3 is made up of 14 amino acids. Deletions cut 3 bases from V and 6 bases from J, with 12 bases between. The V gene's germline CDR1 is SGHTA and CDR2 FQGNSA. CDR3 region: CASSFQPLVNEQFF. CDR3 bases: TGTGCCAGCAGCTTCCAACCCCTAGTCAATGAGCAGTTCTTC.

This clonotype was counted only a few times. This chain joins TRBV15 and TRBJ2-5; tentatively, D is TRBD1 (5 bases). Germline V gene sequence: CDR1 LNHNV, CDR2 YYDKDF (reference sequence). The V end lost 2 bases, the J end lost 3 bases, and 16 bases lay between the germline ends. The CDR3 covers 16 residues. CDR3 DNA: TGTGCCACCAGCAGACCCTCCTTAAGGGGTAAAGAGACCCAGTACTTC. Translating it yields CATSRPSLRGKETQYF.

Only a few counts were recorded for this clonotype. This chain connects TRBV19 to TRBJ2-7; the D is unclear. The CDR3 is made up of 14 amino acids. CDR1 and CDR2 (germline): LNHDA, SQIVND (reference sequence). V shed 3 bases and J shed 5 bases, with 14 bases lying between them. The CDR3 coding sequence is TGTGCCAGTAGTATTTGGGCAGGCCTGGACGAGCAGTACTTC. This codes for CASSIWAGLDEQYF. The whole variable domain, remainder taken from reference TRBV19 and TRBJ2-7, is DGGITQSPKYLFRKEGQNVTLSCEQNLNHDAMYWYRQDPGQGLRLIYYSQIVNDFQKGDIAEGYSVSREKKESFPLTVTSAQKNPTAFYLCASSIWAGLDEQYFGPGTRLTVT.

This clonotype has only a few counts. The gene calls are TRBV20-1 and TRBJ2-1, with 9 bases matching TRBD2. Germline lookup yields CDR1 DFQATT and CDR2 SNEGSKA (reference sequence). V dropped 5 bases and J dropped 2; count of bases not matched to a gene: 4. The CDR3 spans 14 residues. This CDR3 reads CSAPLAGPYNEQFF. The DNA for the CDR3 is TGCAGTGCTCCTCTAGCGGGGCCCTACAATGAGCAGTTCTTC.

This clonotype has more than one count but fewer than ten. CDR3 amino acids: CASRVKPGQASYEQYF. The CDR3 nucleotides read TGTGCCAGCAGAGTGAAACCGGGACAGGCTTCCTACGAGCAGTACTTC. This rearrangement joins TRBV6-1 to TRBJ2-7; 8 bases are a match to TRBD1. The length of the CDR3 is 16 residues. The junction had 11 bases not matched to a gene; V was cut back by 6 bases and J by 1 base. Per the germline V gene, CDR1 is MNHNS and CDR2 is SASEGT.

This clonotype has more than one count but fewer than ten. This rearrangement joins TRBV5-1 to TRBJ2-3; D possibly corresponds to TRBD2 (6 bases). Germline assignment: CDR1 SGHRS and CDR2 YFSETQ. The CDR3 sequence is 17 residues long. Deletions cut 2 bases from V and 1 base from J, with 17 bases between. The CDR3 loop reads CASSLSSAGPGTDTQYF. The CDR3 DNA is TGCGCCAGCAGCTTATCATCGGCGGGGCCCGGCACAGATACGCAGTATTTT.

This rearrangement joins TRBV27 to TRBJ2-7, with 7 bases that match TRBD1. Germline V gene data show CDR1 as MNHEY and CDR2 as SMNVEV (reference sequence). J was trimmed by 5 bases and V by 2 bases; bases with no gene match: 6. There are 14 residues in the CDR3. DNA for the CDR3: TGTGCCAGCAGTTTAACCGGGACAGTCCACGAGCAGTACTTC. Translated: CASSLTGTVHEQYF.

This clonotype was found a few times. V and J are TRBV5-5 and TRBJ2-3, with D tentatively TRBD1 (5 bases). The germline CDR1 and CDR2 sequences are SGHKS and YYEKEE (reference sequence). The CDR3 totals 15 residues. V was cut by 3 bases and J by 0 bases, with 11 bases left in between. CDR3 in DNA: TGTGCCAGCAGCTGGGGCCCCTTTAGCACAGATACGCAGTATTTT. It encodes CASSWGPFSTDTQYF.

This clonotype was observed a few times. The CDR3 spells CATSDRSPGTGNYGYTF. The CDR3 bases are TGTGCCACCAGTGATAGGAGTCCCGGGACGGGGAACTATGGCTACACCTTC. V is TRBV24-1 and J is TRBJ1-2; D possibly corresponds to TRBD1 (5 bases). Trimming took off 3 bases at V and 2 bases at J, with 18 bases between the two ends. This CDR3 spans 17 amino acids. CDR1 KGHDR and CDR2 SFDVKD come from the germline V gene.

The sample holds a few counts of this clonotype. CDR3 coding DNA: TGCAGCGTTGAGACGAGCCCGGGGTCCAATGAGCAGTTCTTC. Its protein is CSVETSPGSNEQFF. This chain uses TRBV29-1 with TRBJ2-1, with D possibly TRBD2 on 5 matching bases. The CDR3 is 14 residues long. Trimming shortened V by 3 bases and J by 6 bases, and 15 bases separated the two germline ends. Looked up from germline, CDR1 is SQVTM and CDR2 is ANQGSEA.

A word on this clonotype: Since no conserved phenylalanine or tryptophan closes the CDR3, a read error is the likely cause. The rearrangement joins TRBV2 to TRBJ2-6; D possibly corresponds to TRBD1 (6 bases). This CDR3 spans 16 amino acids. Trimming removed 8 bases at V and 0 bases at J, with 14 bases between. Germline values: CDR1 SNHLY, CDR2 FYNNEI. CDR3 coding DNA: TGTGCCAGCCTAAGGACAGCCCTCTCTGGGGCCAACGTCCTGACTTCC. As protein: CASLRTALSGANVLTS.

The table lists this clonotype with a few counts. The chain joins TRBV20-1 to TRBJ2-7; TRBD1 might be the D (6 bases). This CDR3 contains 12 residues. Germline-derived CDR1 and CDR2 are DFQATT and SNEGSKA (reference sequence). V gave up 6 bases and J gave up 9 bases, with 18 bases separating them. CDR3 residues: CSAPIAGVWQYF. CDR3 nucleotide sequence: TGCAGTGCCCCAATCGCAGGGGTTTGGCAGTACTTC.

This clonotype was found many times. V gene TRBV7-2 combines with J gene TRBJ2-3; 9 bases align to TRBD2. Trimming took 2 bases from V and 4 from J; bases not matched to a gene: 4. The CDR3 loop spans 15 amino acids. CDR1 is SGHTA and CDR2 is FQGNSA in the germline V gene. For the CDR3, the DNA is TGTGCCAGCAGCTTAACGGGACTAGCAGCAGATACGCAGTATTTT. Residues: CASSLTGLAADTQYF.

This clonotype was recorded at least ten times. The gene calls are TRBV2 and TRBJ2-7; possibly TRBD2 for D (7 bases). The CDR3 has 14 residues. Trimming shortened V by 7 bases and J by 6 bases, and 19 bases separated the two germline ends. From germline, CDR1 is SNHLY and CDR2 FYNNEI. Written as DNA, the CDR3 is TGTGCCAGCAACCCGGGGAGGGGGACCGCCGAGCAGTACTTC. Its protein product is CASNPGRGTAEQYF.

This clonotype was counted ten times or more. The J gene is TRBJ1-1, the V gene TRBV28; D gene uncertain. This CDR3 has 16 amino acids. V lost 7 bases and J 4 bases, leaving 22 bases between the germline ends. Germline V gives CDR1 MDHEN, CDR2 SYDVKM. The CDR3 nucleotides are TGTGCCAGCACCCCCCCGGAGCCTCTAAGGAGCACTGAAGCTTTCTTT. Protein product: CASTPPEPLRSTEAFF.

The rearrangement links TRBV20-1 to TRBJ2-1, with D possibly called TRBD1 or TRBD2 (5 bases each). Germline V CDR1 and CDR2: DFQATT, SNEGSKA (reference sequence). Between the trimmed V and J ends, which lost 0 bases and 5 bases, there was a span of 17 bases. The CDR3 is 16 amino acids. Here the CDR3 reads CSARDPQGPIHNEQFF. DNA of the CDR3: TGCAGTGCTAGAGATCCCCAGGGACCCATACACAATGAGCAGTTCTTC.

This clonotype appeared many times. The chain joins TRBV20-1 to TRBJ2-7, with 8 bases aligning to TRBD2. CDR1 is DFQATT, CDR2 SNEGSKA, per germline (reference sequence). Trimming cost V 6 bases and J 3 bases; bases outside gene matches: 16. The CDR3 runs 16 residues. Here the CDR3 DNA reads TGCAGTGCCGCCCCTCCCCGAGCGGGAGCTGTCTACGAGCAGTACTTC. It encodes CSAAPPRAGAVYEQYF.

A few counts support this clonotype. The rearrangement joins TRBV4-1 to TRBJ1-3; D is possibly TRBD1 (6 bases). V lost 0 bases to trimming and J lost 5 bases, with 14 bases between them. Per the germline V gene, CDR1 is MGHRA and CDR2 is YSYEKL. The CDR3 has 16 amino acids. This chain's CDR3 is CASSQDTGSIRNTIYF. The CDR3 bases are TGCGCCAGCAGCCAAGATACAGGGAGTATTAGAAACACCATATATTTT.